One sample yielded the 9 T cell receptor beta chains listed below, sequenced in a study of blood T cell repertoires in COVID-19. Data came from immunoSEQ multiplex PCR; TCRdb stores just in-frame clones and leaves some out. The sample contains fewer than 350,000 clones, around 84% of which appear only once. What was sequenced was PBMCs or T cells enriched from blood (not recorded which). All receptors come from a woman aged 25 to 39 who had been exposed to COVID-19.

The CDR3 protein is CASSLSNAGETSTHYGYTF. CDR3 sequence (DNA): TGTGCCAGCAGCTTAAGTAACGCAGGCGAGACAAGTACCCACTATGGCTACACCTTC. The chain recombines TRBV7-9 with TRBJ1-2; D call uncertain. CDR3 length: 19 amino acids. The V and J ends lost 2 bases and 3 bases respectively, with 25 bases between them. Germline V gene lookup returns CDR1 SEHNR and CDR2 FQNEAQ (reference sequence).

This clone came up once. The V and J genes are TRBV30 and TRBJ2-1; no clear D gene. The germline gives CDR1 GTSNPN, CDR2 SVGIG (reference sequence). V shed 0 bases and J shed 9 bases, with 9 bases lying between them. CDR3 size: 12 residues. CDR3 in DNA: TGTGCCTGGAGTGTCCCGACTGTTGAGCAGTTCTTC. Its protein product is CAWSVPTVEQFF.

V gene TRBV28 combines with J gene TRBJ2-7, with a possible D match to TRBD1 (6 bases). Germline loops: CDR1 MDHEN, CDR2 SYDVKM. Between the trimmed V and J ends, which lost 3 bases and 0 bases, there was a span of 15 bases. The CDR3 spans 16 residues. CDR3 sequence: CASSFHRESSSYEQYF. The DNA of the CDR3 is TGTGCCAGCAGTTTCCACAGGGAATCATCCTCCTACGAGCAGTACTTC. Based on the CDR3 plus reference TRBV28 and TRBJ2-7, the full variable domain is DVKVTQSSRYLVKRTGEKVFLECVQDMDHENMFWYRQDPGLGLRLIYFSYDVKMKEKGDIPEGYSVSREKKERFSLILESASTNQTSMYLCASSFHRESSSYEQYFGPGTRLTVT.

This clone was seen a few times. The CDR3 DNA is TGTGCCAGCTCACCACCAGAGGGAACCGCGGGAGCTTTCTTT. This sequence encodes CASSPPEGTAGAFF. This chain uses TRBV18 with TRBJ1-1; no clear D. CDR3 size: 14 residues. V was trimmed by 0 bases and J by 10 bases, leaving 15 bases between them. Germline-derived CDR1 and CDR2 are KGHSH and LQKENI.

The V gene is TRBV4-1, the J gene TRBJ1-2; 9 bases match TRBD1. The CDR3 contains 15 residues. CDR1 and CDR2 from the germline V gene are MGHRA and YSYEKL. With 0 bases clipped from V and 3 bases from J, the junction kept 2 bases outside the gene matches. CDR3 amino acids: CASSQDGTGHYGYTF. The DNA of the CDR3 is TGCGCCAGCAGCCAAGACGGGACAGGGCACTATGGCTACACCTTC.

J is TRBJ2-1 and V is TRBV19; 7 nucleotides match TRBD2. There are 14 residues in the CDR3. Germline V gene data show CDR1 as LNHDA and CDR2 as SQIVND (reference sequence). J gave up 3 bases and V 6 bases, and 5 bases lay outside the gene matches. This CDR3 reads CASRASGFYNEQFF. Written as DNA, the CDR3 is TGTGCCAGTAGGGCTAGCGGCTTCTACAATGAGCAGTTCTTC.

This clone showed up just once. The CDR3 DNA follows: TGTGCCAGCTCACCAGGGACAGGGAGTGATGAGCAGTTCTTC. Translating gives CASSPGTGSDEQFF. V usage is TRBV18 and J usage is TRBJ2-1; 9 bases are shared with TRBD1. The junction had 4 bases not matched to a gene; V was cut back by 2 bases and J by 8 bases. Germline lookup yields CDR1 KGHSH and CDR2 LQKENI. The CDR3 contains 14 residues.

The chain combines TRBV10-3 with TRBJ1-1; 7 bases line up with TRBD1. J gave up 1 base and V 7 bases, and 3 bases lay outside the gene matches. This CDR3 comprises 13 residues. Germline V lookup: CDR1 ENHRY, CDR2 SYGVKD. This CDR3 reads CAIKDRTNTEAFF. CDR3 sequence (DNA): TGTGCCATCAAGGACAGGACGAACACTGAAGCTTTCTTT.

In its sample, this clone was seen a few times. The rearrangement uses TRBV5-1 and TRBJ2-2, with 10 bases aligning to TRBD2. This CDR3 comprises 15 residues. Germline V gives CDR1 SGHRS, CDR2 YFSETQ. V dropped 1 base and J dropped 3; count of bases not matched to a gene: 0. This chain's CDR3 is CASSLLAGDTGELFF. Here the CDR3 DNA reads TGCGCCAGCAGCTTGCTAGCGGGGGACACCGGGGAGCTGTTTTTT.